A single sample is the source of the 2 T cell receptor delta chains below, sequenced in a study of γδ T cells in repeated Plasmodium falciparum infection. Vgamma9/Vdelta2+ and Vdelta2-negative gammadelta T cells were flow-sorted from PBMC for bulk sequencing. TCRdb reran clone calling via CATT on the multiplex PCR reads. The repertoire holds 50,000 to 60,000 delta-chain clones, with roughly 2% as singletons. The specimen was gamma-delta T cells from blood. These receptors all stem from a pool of human donors (malaria-infected and uninfected, not separated).

This clone was observed at least ten times. TCRdb assigns this DNA the protein of a much larger clone, which departs from its translation at residue 5; this likely reflects a read error, and the protein shown comes from translating the DNA. The chain employs TRDV2 and TRDJ1; 10 positions match TRDD3. TCRdb records no J gene; here it was assigned by comparing the DNA to germline. CDR1 and CDR2 (germline): GEAIGNYY, EKD. The CDR3 covers 15 residues. The V gene end was trimmed by 2 bases and the J gene end by 8 bases; junction bases not matched to a gene: 10. CDR3 sequence (DNA): TGTGCCTGTGACATGAGAGTACTGGGGGATGACAAACTCATCTTT. This encodes CACDMRVLGDDKLIF.

Concerning this clone: One base separates it from a far larger clone, so it is likely a read error. The DNA is left out, because the CDR3 cannot be placed on it with certainty; the CDR3 is given as TCRdb lists it. Other DNA sequences from this sample encode an identical CDR3 as well. The chain recombines TRDV1 with TRDJ1; the table names TRDD3, a call not compared with the DNA. CDR1 is TSWWSYY and CDR2 is QGS in the germline V gene. The CDR3 numbers 27 amino acids, ends counted. The CDR3 is CALGEKIGFLLGTGIIAGDWEIRKLIF.